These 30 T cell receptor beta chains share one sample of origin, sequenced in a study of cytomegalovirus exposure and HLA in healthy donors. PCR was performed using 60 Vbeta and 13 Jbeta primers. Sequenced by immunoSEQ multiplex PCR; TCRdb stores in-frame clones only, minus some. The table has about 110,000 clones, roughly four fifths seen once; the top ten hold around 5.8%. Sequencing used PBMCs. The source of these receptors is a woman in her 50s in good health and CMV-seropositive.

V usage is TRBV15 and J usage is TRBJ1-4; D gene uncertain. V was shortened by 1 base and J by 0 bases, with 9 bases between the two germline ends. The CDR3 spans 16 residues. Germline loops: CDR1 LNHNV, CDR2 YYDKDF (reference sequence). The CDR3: CATSRVTAATNEKLFF. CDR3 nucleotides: TGTGCCACCAGCAGAGTCACAGCGGCAACTAATGAAAAACTGTTTTTT.

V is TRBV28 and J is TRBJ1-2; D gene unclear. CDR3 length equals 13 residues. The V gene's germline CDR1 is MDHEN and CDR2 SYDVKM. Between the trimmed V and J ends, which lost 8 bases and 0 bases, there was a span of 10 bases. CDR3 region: CASSRQANYGYTF. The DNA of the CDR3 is TGTGCCAGCTCAAGGCAGGCTAACTATGGCTACACCTTC.

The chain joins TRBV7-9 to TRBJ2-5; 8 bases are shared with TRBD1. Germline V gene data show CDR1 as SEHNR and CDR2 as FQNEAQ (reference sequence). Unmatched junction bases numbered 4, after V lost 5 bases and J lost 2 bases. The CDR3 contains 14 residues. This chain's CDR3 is CASSMTGVQETQYF. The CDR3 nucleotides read TGTGCCAGCAGCATGACAGGGGTTCAAGAGACCCAGTACTTC.

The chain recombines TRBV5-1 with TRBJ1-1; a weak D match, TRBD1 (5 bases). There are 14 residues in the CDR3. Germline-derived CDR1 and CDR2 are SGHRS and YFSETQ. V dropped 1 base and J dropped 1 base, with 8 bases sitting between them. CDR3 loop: CASSLITGNTEAFF. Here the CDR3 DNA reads TGCGCCAGCAGCTTGATCACAGGGAACACTGAAGCTTTCTTT.

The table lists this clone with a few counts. CDR3 DNA sequence: TGTGCCAGCAGCCAAGACGGCCGAGGAGCGGGGGGGTACAATGAGCAGTTCTTC. Translated: CASSQDGRGAGGYNEQFF. The chain links TRBV4-2 to TRBJ2-1; TRBD2 agrees at 10 bases. The V gene's germline CDR1 is LGHNA and CDR2 YNFKEQ. V dropped 0 bases and J dropped 4; count of bases not matched to a gene: 9. This CDR3 contains 18 residues.

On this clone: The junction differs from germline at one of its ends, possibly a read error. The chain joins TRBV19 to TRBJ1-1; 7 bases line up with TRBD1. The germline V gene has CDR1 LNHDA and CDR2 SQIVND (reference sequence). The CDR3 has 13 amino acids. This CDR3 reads CASSMDRNAEAFF. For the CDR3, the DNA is TGTGCCAGTAGTATGGACAGGAACGCTGAAGCTTTCTTT.

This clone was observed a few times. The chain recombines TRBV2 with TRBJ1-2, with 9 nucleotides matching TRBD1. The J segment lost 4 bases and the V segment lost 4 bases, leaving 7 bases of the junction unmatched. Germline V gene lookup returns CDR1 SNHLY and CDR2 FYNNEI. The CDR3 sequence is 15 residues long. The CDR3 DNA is TGTGCCAGCAGTGTGGGACAGGGATCTACCTATGGCTACACCTTC. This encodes CASSVGQGSTYGYTF. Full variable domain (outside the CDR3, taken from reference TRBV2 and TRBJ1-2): EPEVTQTPSHQVTQMGQEVILRCVPISNHLYFYWYRQILGQKVEFLVSFYNNEISEKSEIFDDQFSVERPDGSNFTLKIRSTKLEDSAMYFCASSVGQGSTYGYTFGSGTRLTVV.

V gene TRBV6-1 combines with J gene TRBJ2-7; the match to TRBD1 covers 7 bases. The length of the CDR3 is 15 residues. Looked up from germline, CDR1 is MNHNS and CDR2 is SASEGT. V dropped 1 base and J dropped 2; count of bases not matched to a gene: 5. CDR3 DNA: TGTGCCAGCAGTGAAGTGGACAGGTCGACCTACGAGCAGTACTTC. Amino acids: CASSEVDRSTYEQYF.

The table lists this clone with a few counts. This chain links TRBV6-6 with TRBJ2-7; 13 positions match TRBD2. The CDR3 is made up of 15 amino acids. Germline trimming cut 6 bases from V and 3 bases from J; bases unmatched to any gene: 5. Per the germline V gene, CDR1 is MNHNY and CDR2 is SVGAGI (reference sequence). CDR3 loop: CASRLAGGLNYEQYF. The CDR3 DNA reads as TGTGCCAGCAGACTAGCGGGGGGGCTGAACTACGAGCAGTACTTC.

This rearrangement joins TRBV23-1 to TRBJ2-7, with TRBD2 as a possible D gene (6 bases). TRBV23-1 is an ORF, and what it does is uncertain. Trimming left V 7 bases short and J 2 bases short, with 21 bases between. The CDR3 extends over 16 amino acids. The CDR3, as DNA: TGCGCCAGCACCCAAAGGTGCGGGGAGATCCCCTACGAGCAGTACTTC. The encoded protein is CASTQRCGEIPYEQYF.

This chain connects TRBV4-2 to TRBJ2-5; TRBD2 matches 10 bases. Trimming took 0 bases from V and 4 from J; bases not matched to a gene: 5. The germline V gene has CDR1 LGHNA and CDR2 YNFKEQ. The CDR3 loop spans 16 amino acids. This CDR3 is CASSQDYGLAVETQYF. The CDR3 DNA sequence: TGTGCCAGCAGCCAAGACTATGGACTAGCGGTAGAGACCCAGTACTTC.

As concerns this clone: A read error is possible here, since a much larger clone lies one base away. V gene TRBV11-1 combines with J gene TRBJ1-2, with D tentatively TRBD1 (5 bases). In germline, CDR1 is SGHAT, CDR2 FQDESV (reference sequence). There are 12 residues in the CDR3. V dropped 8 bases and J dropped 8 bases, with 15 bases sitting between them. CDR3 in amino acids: CASSGGWGGYTF. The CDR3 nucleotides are TGTGCCAGCTCCGGGGGATGGGGCGGCTACACCTTC.

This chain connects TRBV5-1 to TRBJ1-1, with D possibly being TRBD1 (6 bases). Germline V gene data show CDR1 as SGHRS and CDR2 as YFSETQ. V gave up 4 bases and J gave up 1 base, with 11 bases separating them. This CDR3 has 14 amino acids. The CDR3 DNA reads TGCGCCAGCAGCGCCGGGACACGGAACACTGAAGCTTTCTTT. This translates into CASSAGTRNTEAFF.

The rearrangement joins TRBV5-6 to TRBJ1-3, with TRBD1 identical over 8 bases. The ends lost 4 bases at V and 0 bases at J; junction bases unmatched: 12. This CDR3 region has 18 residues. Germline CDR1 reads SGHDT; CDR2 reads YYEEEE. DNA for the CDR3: TGTGCCAGCAGCGGACGTAGGGGACAGGCTTACTCTGGAAACACCATATATTTT. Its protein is CASSGRRGQAYSGNTIYF.

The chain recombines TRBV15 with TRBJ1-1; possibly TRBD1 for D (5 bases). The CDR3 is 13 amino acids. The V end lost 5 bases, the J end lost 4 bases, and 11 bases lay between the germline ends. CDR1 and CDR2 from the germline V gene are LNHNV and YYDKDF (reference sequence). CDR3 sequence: CATSSQTVTEAFF. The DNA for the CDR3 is TGTGCCACCAGCTCTCAGACAGTCACTGAAGCTTTCTTT.

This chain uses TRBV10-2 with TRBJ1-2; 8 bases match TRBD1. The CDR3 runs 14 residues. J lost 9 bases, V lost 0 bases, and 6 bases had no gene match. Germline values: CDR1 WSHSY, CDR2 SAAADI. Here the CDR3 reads CASSESGQGVSYTF. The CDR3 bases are TGCGCCAGCAGTGAGTCAGGACAGGGTGTTAGCTACACCTTC.

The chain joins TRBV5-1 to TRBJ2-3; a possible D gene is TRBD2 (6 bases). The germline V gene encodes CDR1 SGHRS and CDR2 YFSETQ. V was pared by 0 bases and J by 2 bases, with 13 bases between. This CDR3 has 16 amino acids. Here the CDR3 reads CASSLGNSGYTDTQYF. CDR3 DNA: TGCGCCAGCAGCTTGGGAAACAGCGGGTACACAGATACGCAGTATTTT.

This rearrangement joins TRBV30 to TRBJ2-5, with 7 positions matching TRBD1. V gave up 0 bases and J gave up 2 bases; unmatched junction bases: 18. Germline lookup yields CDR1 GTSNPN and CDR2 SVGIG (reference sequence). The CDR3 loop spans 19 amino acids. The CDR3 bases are TGTGCCTGGAGTGTTGCGACCGGGATGACAGGGTTAGGACAAGAGACCCAGTACTTC. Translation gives CAWSVATGMTGLGQETQYF.

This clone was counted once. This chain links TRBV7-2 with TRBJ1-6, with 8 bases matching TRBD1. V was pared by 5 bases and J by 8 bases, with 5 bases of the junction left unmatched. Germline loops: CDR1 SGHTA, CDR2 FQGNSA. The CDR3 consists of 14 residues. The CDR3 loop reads CASSPGQGDSPLHF. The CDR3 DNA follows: TGTGCCAGCAGCCCAGGACAGGGAGATTCACCCCTCCACTTT.

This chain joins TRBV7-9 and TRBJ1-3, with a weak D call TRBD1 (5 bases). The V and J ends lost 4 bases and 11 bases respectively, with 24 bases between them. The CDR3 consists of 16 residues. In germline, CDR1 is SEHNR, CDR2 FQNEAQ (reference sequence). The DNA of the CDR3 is TGTGCCAGCAGCTCCGACACGCGGGACCCCACCGCGTCCATATATTTT. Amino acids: CASSSDTRDPTASIYF.

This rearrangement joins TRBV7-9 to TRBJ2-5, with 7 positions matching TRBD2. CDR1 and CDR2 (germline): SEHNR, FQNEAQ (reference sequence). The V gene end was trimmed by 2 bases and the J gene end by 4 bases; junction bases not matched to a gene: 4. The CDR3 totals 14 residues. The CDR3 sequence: CASSLLWGGETQYF. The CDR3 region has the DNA TGTGCCAGCAGCTTACTCTGGGGGGGAGAGACCCAGTACTTC.

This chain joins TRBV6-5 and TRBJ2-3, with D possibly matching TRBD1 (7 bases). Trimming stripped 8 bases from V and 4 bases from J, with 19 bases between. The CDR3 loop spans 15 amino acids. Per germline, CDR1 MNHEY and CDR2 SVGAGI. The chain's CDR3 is CASRTHRGGADTQYF. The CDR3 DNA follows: TGTGCCAGCCGAACCCACAGGGGAGGCGCAGATACGCAGTATTTT.

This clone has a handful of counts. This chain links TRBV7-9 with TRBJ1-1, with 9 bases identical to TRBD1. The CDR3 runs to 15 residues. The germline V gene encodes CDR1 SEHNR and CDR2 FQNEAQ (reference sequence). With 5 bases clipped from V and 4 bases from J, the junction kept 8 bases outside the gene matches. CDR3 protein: CASSPGTGSITEAFF. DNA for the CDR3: TGTGCCAGCAGCCCCGGGACAGGGTCCATCACTGAAGCTTTCTTT.

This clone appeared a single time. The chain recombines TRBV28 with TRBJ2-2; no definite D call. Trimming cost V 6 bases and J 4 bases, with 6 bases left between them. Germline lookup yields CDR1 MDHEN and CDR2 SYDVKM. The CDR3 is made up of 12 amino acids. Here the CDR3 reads CASRLSTGELFF. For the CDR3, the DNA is TGTGCCAGCAGGCTAAGCACCGGGGAGCTGTTTTTT.

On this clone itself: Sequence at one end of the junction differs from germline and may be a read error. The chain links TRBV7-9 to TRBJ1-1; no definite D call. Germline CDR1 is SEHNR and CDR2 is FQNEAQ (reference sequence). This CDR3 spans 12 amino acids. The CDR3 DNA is TGTTCCAGCAACTCTATGAACACTGAAGCTTTCTTT. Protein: CSSNSMNTEAFF.

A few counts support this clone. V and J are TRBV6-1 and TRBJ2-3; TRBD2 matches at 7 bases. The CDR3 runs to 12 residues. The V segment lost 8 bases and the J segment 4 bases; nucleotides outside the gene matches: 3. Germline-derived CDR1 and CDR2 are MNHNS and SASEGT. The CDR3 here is CASGRGSDTQYF. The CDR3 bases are TGTGCCAGCGGGCGGGGGTCAGATACGCAGTATTTT.

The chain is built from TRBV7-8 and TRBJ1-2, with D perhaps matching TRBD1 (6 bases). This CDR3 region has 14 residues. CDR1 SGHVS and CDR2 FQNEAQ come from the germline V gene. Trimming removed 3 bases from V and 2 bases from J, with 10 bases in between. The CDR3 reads CASSFTGQNYGYTF. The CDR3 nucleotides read TGTGCCAGCAGCTTTACCGGACAGAACTATGGCTACACCTTC. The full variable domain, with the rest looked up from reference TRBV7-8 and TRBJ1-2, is GAGVSQSPRYKVAKRGQDVALRCDPISGHVSLFWYQQALGQGPEFLTYFQNEAQLDKSGLPSDRFFAERPEGSVSTLKIQRTQQEDSAVYLCASSFTGQNYGYTFGSGTRLTVV.

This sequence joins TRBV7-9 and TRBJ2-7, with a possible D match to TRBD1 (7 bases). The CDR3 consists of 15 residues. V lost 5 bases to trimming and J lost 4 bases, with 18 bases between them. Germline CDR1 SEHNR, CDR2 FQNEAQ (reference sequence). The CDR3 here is CASSAVRDSHYEQYF. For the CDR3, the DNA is TGTGCCAGCAGCGCGGTGCGGGACAGCCATTACGAGCAGTACTTC. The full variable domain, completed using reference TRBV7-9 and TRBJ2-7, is DTGVSQNPRHKITKRGQNVTFRCDPISEHNRLYWYRQTLGQGPEFLTYFQNEAQLEKSRLLSDRFSAERPKGSFSTLEIQRTEQGDSAMYLCASSAVRDSHYEQYFGPGTRLTVT.

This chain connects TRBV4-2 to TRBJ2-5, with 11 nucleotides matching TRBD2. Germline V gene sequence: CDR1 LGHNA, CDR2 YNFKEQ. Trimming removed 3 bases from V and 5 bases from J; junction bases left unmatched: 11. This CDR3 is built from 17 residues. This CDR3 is CASSQMGSGGAWETQYF. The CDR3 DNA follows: TGTGCCAGCAGCCAGATGGGTAGCGGGGGGGCCTGGGAGACCCAGTACTTC.

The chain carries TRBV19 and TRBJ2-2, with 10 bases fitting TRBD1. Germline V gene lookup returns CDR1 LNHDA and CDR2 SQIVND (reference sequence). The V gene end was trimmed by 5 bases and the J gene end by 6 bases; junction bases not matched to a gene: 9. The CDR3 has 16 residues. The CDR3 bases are TGTGCCAGTAGTGCATCGAGACAGGGGGCGTCCGGGGAGCTGTTTTTT. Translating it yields CASSASRQGASGELFF.